The clone carrying this T cell receptor (beta chain) is labeled large (0.1 to 1%). Its target is not known. This specimen comes from a study of spatial heterogeneity in lung cancer. Across the whole study: Every unique TCR and UMI combination, on average, appeared more than ten times in raw reads. Notes on the study in general: Expanded tumor TCRs that were ubiquitous appeared in blood more at resection than follow-up.

Time point noted: sample taken at primary tumor resection. Unsorted samples of tumor, nontumor lung or frozen PBMC had their whole RNA sequenced. Trimming shortened V by 0 bases and J by 3 bases, and 7 bases separated the two germline ends. Per the germline V gene, CDR1 is SGHRS and CDR2 is YFSETQ. The length of the CDR3 is 13 residues. Each CDR3 protein is one row after TCRdb ran MiXCR on the 5' RACE reads. The sample consists of roughly 15,000 distinct CDR3 sequences, approximately 7.5% of them appearing once. The clonotype was recovered from a female donor with early-stage non-small cell lung cancer. This specimen was PBMCs, taken at surgery. This sequence joins TRBV5-1 and TRBJ2-7; D remains ambiguous. The CDR3 DNA follows: TGCGCCAGCAGCTTGGGCAGCAACTACGAGCAGTACTTC. Its protein product is CASSLGSNYEQYF.